This entry is about one T cell receptor (beta chain). What it binds is unknown. Transcripts of RNA were the source for amplifying TCR beta CDR3 regions. Following a first-round RT-PCR that used HTBI primers, a second-round multiplex PCR was carried out. TCRdb reanalysed the multiplex PCR reads using MiXCR and keeps one entry per CDR3 protein. Here the sample spans about 500,000 distinct CDR3 sequences, about an eighth being singletons. This entry comes from a study of Graves' ophthalmopathy and Graves' hyperthyroidism. At the level of the study: Researchers obtained peripheral blood at initial diagnosis, before any treatment had begun.

General observations from the study: Classification of ophthalmopathy versus stable hyperthyroidism by a 13-signature model yielded around 91% sensitivity and about 81% specificity.

Certain patients were not enrolled. These were patients with other autoimmune diseases, uncontrolled infections, pregnancy or lactation. PBMCs were density-gradient isolated from approximately 9.8 ml fresh blood. The V gene's germline CDR1 is MNHEY and CDR2 SVGAGI. The CDR3 extends over 16 amino acids. The V gene lost 2 bases and the J gene lost 4 bases, with 15 bases spanning the gap. The source of this sequence is a woman under 40 with Graves' ophthalmopathy. Sequenced: blood. The chain carries TRBV6-5 and TRBJ1-5, with D unclear. The CDR3 region has the DNA TGTGCCAGCAGTTACCCCTTTATCGGGAGAAATCAGCCCCAGCATTTT. Translated, it gives CASSYPFIGRNQPQHF.